This T cell receptor (beta chain) was recorded in a study of blood T cell repertoires in COVID-19. Study-wide background: Some COVID-19 samples were acute and others convalescent; all came from the United States, Italy and Spain. In each case, the material was cDNA or gDNA derived from T cells, B-cell-depleted T cells, or PBMCs.

The germline gives CDR1 SEHNR, CDR2 FQNEAQ (reference sequence). CDR3 length: 15 amino acids. Trimming stripped 1 base from V and 0 bases from J, with 9 bases between. In the source study's methods: Amplification from reference gene primers served as the basis for estimated nucleated cell counts. Generated by immunoSEQ multiplex PCR, the TCRdb table keeps only in-frame clones and is missing some. Clonal size and the V and J genes are those of that table, whereas D and trimming came from the DNA. The table shows roughly 100,000 clones, with about 91% occurring only once. This TCR was sampled from a man aged 18 to 30 with acute or convalescent COVID-19. The J gene is TRBJ1-1, the V gene TRBV7-9, with D maybe TRBD1 (5 bases). Sequencing was performed on peripheral blood. The chain's CDR3 is CASSLVADMNTEAFF. For the CDR3, the DNA is TGTGCCAGCAGCTTAGTTGCGGACATGAACACTGAAGCTTTCTTT. Full variable domain (rest looked up from reference TRBV7-9 and TRBJ1-1): DTGVSQNPRHKITKRGQNVTFRCDPISEHNRLYWYRQTLGQGPEFLTYFQNEAQLEKSRLLSDRFSAERPKGSFSTLEIQRTEQGDSAMYLCASSLVADMNTEAFFGQGTRLTVV.